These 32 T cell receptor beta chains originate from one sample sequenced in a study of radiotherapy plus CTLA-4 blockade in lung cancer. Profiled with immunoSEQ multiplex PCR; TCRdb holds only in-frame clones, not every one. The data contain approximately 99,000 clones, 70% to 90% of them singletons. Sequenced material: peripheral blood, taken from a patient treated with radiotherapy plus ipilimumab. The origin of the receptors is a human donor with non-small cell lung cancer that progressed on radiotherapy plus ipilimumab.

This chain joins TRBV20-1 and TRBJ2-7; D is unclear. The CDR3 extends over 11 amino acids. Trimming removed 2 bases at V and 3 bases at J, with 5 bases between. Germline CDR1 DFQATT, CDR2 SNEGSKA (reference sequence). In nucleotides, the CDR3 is TGCAGTGCTAGATGGAGCTACGAGCAGTACTTC. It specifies CSARWSYEQYF.

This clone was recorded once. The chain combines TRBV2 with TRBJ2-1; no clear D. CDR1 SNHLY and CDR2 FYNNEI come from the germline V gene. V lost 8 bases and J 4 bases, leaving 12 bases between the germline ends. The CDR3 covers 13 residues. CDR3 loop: CASPASEYNEQFF. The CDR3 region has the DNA TGTGCCAGCCCAGCCTCTGAATACAATGAGCAGTTCTTC. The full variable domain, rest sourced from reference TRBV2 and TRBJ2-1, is EPEVTQTPSHQVTQMGQEVILRCVPISNHLYFYWYRQILGQKVEFLVSFYNNEISEKSEIFDDQFSVERPDGSNFTLKIRSTKLEDSAMYFCASPASEYNEQFFGPGTRLTVL.

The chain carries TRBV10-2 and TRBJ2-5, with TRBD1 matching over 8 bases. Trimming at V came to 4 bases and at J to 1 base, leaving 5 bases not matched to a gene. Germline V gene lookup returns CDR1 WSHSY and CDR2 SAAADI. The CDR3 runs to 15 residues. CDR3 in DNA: TGCGCCAGCAGTGTAACAGGGGGAGGCCAAGAGACCCAGTACTTC. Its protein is CASSVTGGGQETQYF.

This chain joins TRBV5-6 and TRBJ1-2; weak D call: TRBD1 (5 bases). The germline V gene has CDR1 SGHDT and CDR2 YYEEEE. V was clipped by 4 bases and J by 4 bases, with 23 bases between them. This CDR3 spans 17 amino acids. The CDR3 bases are TGTGCCAGCAGCCATGGGGCGGGACTTCTTCGGACCTATGGCTACACCTTC. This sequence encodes CASSHGAGLLRTYGYTF.

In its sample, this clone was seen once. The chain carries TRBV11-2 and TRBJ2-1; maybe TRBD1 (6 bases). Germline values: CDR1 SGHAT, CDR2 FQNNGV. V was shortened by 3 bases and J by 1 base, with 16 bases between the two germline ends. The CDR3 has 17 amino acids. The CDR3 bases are TGTGCCAGCAGCTTGAGCCCAGGGGTCCGGTCCTACAATGAGCAGTTCTTC. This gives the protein CASSLSPGVRSYNEQFF.

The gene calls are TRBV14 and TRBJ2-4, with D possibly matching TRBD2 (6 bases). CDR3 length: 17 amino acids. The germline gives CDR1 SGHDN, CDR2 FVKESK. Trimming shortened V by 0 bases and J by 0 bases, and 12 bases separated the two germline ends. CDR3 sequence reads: CASSQDGLNLAKNIQYF. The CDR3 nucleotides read TGTGCCAGCAGCCAAGATGGACTAAACTTAGCCAAAAACATTCAGTACTTC.

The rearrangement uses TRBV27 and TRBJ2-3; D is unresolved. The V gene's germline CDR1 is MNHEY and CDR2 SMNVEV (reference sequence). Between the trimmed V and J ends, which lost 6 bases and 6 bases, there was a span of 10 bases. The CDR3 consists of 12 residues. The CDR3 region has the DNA TGTGCCAGCAGGACCTGGTCGGATACGCAGTATTTT. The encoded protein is CASRTWSDTQYF.

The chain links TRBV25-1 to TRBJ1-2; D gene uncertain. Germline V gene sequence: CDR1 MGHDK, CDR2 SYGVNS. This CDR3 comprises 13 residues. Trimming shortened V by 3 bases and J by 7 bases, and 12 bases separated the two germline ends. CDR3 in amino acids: CASSDTRRTGYTF. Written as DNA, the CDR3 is TGTGCCAGCAGTGACACTCGGCGGACTGGCTACACCTTC.

The CDR3 DNA reads TGTGCCAGCAGCCAAGAAGATGCAGGGAGGGAGACCCAGTACTTC. Its translation is CASSQEDAGRETQYF. This chain links TRBV4-2 with TRBJ2-5; D might be TRBD2 (6 bases). The CDR3 has 15 residues. The ends were cut back, 0 bases at V and 5 bases at J, with 13 bases in the middle. Per germline, CDR1 LGHNA and CDR2 YNFKEQ.

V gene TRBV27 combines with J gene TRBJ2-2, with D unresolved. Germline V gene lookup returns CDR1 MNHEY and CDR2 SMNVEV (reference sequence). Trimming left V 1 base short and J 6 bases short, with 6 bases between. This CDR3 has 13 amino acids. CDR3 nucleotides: TGTGCCAGCAGTTTATTCGAGTCCGGGGAGCTGTTTTTT. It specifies CASSLFESGELFF.

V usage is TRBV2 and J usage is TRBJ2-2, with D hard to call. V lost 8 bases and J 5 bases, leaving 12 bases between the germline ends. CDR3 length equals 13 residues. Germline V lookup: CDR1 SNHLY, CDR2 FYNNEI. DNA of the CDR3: TGTGCCAGCCGAAGAGCTTTTACCGGGGAGCTGTTTTTT. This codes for CASRRAFTGELFF.

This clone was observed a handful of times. The CDR3 DNA reads TGTGCCAGCAGCCCCCCCGGAAGCAATCAGCCCCAGCATTTT. Its translation is CASSPPGSNQPQHF. The chain joins TRBV21-1 to TRBJ1-5. TRBV21-1 is a documented pseudogene. There are 14 residues in the CDR3.

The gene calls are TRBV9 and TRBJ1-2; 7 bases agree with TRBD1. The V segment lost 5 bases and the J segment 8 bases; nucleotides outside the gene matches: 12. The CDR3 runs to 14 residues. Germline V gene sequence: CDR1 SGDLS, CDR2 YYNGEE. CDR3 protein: CASSGATGPSGYTF. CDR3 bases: TGTGCCAGCAGTGGGGCGACAGGGCCCTCGGGCTACACCTTC.

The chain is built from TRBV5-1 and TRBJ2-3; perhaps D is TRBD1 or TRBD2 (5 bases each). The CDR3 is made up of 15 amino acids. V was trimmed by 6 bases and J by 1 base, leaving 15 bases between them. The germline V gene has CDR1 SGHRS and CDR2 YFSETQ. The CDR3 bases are TGCGCCAGCACCCTACTAGTGGGGGGCACAGATACGCAGTATTTT. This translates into CASTLLVGGTDTQYF.

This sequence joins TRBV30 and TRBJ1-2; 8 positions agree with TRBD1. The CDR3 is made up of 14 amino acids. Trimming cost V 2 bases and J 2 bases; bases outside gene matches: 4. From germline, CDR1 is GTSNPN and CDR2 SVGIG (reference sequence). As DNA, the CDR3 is TGTGCCTGGAGTACCCGGACAGGGAACTATGGCTACACCTTC. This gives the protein CAWSTRTGNYGYTF.

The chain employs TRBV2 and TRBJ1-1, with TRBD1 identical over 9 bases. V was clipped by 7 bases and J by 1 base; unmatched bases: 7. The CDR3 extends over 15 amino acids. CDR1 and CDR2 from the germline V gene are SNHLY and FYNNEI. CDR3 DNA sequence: TGTGCCAGCAAAAAACAGGGGGCCGGGAACACTGAAGCTTTCTTT. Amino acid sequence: CASKKQGAGNTEAFF.

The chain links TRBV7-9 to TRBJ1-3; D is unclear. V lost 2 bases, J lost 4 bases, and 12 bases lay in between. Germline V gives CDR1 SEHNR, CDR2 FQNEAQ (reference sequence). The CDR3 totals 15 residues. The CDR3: CASSLRPSSGNTIYF. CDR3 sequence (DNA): TGTGCCAGCAGCTTACGTCCTTCGTCCGGAAACACCATATATTTT. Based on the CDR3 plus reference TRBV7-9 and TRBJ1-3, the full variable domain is DTGVSQNPRHKITKRGQNVTFRCDPISEHNRLYWYRQTLGQGPEFLTYFQNEAQLEKSRLLSDRFSAERPKGSFSTLEIQRTEQGDSAMYLCASSLRPSSGNTIYFGEGSWLTVV.

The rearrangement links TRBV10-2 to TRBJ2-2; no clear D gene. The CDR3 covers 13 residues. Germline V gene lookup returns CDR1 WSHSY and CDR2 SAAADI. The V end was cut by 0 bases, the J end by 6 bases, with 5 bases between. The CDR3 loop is CASSESTAGELFF. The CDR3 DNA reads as TGCGCCAGCAGTGAGTCGACGGCCGGGGAGCTGTTTTTT.

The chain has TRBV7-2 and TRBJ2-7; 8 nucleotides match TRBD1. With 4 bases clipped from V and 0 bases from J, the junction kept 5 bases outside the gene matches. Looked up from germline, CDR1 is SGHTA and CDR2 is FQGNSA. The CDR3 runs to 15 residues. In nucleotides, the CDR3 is TGTGCCAGCAGCTCAACAGGGGGTCTCTCCTACGAGCAGTACTTC. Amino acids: CASSSTGGLSYEQYF.

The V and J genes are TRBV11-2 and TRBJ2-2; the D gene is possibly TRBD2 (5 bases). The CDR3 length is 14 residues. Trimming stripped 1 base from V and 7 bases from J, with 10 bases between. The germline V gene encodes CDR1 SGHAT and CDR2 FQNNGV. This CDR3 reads CASSLVREGGELFF. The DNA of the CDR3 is TGTGCCAGCAGCTTAGTACGTGAGGGCGGGGAGCTGTTTTTT. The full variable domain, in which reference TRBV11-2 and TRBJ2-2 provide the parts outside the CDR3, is EAGVAQSPRYKIIEKRQSVAFWCNPISGHATLYWYQQILGQGPKLLIQFQNNGVVDDSQLPKDRFSAERLKGVDSTLKIQPAKLEDSAVYLCASSLVREGGELFFGEGSRLTVL.

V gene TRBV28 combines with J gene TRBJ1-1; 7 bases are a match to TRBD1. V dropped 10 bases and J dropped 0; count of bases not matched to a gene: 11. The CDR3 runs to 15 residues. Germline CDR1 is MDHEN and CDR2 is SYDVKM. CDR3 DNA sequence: TGTGCCATCACATTTCGACAGGGCGTGAACACTGAAGCTTTCTTT. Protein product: CAITFRQGVNTEAFF. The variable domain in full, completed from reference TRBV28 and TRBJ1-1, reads DVKVTQSSRYLVKRTGEKVFLECVQDMDHENMFWYRQDPGLGLRLIYFSYDVKMKEKGDIPEGYSVSREKKERFSLILESASTNQTSMYLCAITFRQGVNTEAFFGQGTRLTVV.

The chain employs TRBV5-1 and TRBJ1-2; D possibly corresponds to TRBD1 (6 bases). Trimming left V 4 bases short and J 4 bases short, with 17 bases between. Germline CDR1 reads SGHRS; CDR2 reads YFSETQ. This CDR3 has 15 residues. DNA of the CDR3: TGCGCCAGCAGCCCAAGCGCAGGGGCGAGCTATGGCTACACCTTC. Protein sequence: CASSPSAGASYGYTF.

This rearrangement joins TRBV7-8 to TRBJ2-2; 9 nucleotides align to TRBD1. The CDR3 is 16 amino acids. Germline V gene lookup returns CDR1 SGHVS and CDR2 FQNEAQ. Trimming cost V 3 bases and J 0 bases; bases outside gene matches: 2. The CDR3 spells CASSFRDRANTGELFF. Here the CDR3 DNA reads TGTGCCAGCAGCTTCCGGGACAGGGCGAACACCGGGGAGCTGTTTTTT.

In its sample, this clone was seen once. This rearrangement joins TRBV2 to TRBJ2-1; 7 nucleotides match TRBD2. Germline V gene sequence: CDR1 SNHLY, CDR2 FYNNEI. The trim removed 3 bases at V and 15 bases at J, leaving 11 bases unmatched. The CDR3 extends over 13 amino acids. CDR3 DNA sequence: TGTGCCAGCAGTGAGAGTCTAGCGGACAATCCGTTCTTC. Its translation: CASSESLADNPFF.

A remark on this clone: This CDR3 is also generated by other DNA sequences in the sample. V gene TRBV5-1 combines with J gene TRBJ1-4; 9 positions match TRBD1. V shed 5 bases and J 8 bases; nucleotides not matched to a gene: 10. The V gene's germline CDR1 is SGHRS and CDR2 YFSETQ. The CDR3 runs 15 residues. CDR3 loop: CASSLQGAGGEKLFF. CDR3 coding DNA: TGCGCCAGCAGTTTACAGGGGGCCGGCGGCGAAAAACTGTTTTTT.

In DNA, the CDR3 is TGTGCCAGCAGCTTAAGTATAAACACCGGGGAGCTGTTTTTT. It encodes CASSLSINTGELFF. This chain joins TRBV5-6 and TRBJ2-2; D ambiguous. The CDR3 runs 14 residues. Germline V lookup: CDR1 SGHDT, CDR2 YYEEEE. V was trimmed by 2 bases and J by 2 bases, leaving 7 bases between them.

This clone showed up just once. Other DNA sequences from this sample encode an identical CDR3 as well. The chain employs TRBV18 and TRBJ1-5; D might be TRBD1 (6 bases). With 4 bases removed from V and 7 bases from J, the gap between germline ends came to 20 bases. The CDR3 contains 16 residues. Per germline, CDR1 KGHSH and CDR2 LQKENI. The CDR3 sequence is CASSLAGGPLNQPQHF. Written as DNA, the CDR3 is TGTGCCAGCTCACTTGCGGGGGGGCCGCTCAACCAGCCCCAGCATTTT. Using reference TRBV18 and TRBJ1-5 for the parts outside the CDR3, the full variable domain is NAGVMQNPRHLVRRRGQEARLRCSPMKGHSHVYWYRQLPEEGLKFMVYLQKENIIDESGMPKERFSAEFPKEGPSILRIQQVVRGDSAAYFCASSLAGGPLNQPQHFGDGTRLSIL.

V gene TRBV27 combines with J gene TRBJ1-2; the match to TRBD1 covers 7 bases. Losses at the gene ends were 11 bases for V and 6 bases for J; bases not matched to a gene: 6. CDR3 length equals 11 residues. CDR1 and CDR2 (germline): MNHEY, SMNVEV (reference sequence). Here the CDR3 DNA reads TGTGCCTCTCACGGGACAGATGGCTACACCTTC. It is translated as CASHGTDGYTF.

The CDR3 is CASQAGGSYEQYF. CDR3 nucleotide sequence: TGTGCCAGCCAGGCGGGAGGGTCCTACGAGCAGTACTTC. The chain carries TRBV10-3 and TRBJ2-7; 9 nucleotides agree with TRBD2. Germline values: CDR1 ENHRY, CDR2 SYGVKD. V trimming: 10 bases; J trimming: 1 base; junction bases outside the gene matches: 5. The CDR3 is made up of 13 amino acids.

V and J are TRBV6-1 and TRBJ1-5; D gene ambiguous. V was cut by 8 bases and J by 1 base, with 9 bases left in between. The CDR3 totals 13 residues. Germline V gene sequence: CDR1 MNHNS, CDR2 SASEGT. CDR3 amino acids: CASVRASNQPQHF. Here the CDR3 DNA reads TGTGCCAGCGTTCGGGCGAGCAATCAGCCCCAGCATTTT.

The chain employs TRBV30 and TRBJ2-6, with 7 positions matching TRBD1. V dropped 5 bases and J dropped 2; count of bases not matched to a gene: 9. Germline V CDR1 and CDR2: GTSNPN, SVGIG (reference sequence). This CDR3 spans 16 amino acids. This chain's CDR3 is CAWALQGKAGANVLTF. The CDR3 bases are TGTGCCTGGGCTCTACAGGGGAAGGCTGGGGCCAACGTCCTGACTTTC.

Written as DNA, the CDR3 is TGTGCCAGCAGTCCTGTTTCGAACACCGGGGAGCTGTTTTTT. Its translation is CASSPVSNTGELFF. V is TRBV2 and J is TRBJ2-2; no reliable D call. The length of the CDR3 is 14 residues. V was cut by 5 bases and J by 0 bases, with 7 bases left in between. Germline V gene sequence: CDR1 SNHLY, CDR2 FYNNEI.